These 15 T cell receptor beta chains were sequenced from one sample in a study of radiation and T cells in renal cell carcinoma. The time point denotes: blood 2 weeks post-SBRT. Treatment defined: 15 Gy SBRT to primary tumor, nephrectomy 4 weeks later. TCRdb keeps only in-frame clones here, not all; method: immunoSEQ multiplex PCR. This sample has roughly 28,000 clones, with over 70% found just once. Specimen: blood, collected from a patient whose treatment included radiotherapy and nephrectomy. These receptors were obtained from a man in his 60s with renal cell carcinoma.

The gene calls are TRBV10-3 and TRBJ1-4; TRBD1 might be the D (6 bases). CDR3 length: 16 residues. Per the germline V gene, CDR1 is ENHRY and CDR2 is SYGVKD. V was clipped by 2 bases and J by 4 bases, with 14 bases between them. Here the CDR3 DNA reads TGTGCCATCAGTGAGAAAAGGACAGAGCTTAATGAAAAACTGTTTTTT. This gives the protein CAISEKRTELNEKLFF.

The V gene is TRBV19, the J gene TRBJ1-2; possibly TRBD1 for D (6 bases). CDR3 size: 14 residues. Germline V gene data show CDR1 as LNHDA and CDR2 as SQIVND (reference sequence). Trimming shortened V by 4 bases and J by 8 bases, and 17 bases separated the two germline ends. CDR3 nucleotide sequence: TGTGCCAGTAGTACCTCAGGGGCAGGTCGGGGCTACACCTTC. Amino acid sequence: CASSTSGAGRGYTF. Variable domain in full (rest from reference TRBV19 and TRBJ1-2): DGGITQSPKYLFRKEGQNVTLSCEQNLNHDAMYWYRQDPGQGLRLIYYSQIVNDFQKGDIAEGYSVSREKKESFPLTVTSAQKNPTAFYLCASSTSGAGRGYTFGSGTRLTVV.

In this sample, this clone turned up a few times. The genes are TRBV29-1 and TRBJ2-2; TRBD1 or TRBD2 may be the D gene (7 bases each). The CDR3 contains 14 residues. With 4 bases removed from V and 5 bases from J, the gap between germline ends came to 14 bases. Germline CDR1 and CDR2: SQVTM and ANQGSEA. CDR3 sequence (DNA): TGCAGCGTTGGAGGGAGGGGGCCGACCGGGGAGCTGTTTTTT. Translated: CSVGGRGPTGELFF.

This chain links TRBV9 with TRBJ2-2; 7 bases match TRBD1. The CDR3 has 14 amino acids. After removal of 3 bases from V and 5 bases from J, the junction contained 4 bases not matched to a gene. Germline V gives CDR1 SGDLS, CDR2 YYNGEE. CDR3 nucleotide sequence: TGTGCCAGCAGCGCATCAGGGGGAACCGGGGAGCTGTTTTTT. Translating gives CASSASGGTGELFF.

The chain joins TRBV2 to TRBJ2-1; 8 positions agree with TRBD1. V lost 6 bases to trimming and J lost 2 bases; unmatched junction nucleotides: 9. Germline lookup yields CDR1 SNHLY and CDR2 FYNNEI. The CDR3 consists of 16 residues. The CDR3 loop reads CASSGQTGEAYNEQFF. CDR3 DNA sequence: TGTGCCAGCAGCGGACAGACAGGGGAGGCCTACAATGAGCAGTTCTTC.

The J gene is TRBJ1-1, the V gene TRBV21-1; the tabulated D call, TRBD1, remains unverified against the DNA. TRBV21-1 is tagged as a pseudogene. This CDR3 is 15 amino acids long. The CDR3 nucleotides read TGTGCCAGCAGCAAGGGGACAGGGGCTGGAACTGAAGCTTTCTTT. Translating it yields CASSKGTGAGTEAFF.

Written as DNA, the CDR3 is TGTGCCAGTAGTGGTACTGGGGCCGTCGGTAACTATGGCTACACCTTC. It translates to CASSGTGAVGNYGYTF. The rearrangement links TRBV19 to TRBJ1-2, with D perhaps TRBD1 (5 bases). This CDR3 has 16 residues. CDR1 and CDR2 (germline): LNHDA, SQIVND (reference sequence). V was pared by 5 bases and J by 1 base, with 17 bases between.

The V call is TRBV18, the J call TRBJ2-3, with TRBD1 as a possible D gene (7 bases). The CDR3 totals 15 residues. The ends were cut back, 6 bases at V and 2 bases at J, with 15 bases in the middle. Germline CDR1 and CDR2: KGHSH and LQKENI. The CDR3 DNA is TGTGCCAGCTCGCGGGACAGCTCCTCCACAGATACGCAGTATTTT. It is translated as CASSRDSSSTDTQYF.

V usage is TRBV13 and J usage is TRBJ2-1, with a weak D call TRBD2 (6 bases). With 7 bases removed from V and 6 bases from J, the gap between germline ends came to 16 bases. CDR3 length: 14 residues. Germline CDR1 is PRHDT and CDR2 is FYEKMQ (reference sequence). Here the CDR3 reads CASTREPLGNEQFF. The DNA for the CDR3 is TGTGCCAGCACCCGGGAGCCCCTTGGCAATGAGCAGTTCTTC. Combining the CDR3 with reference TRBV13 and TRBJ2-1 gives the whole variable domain AAGVIQSPRHLIKEKRETATLKCYPIPRHDTVYWYQQGPGQDPQFLISFYEKMQSDKGSIPDRFSAQQFSDYHSELNMSSLELGDSALYFCASTREPLGNEQFFGPGTRLTVL.

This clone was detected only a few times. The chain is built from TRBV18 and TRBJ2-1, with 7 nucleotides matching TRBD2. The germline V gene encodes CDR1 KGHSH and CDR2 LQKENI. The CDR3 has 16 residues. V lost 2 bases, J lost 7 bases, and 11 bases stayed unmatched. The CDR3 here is CASSPGRERLMNEQFF. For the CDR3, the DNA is TGTGCCAGCTCACCAGGGCGGGAGAGGCTTATGAATGAGCAGTTCTTC.

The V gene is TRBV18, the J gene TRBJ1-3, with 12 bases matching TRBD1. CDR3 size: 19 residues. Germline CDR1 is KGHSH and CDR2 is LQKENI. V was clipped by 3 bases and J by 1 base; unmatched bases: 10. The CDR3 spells CASSPIPGQGAGSGNTIYF. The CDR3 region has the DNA TGTGCCAGCTCACCGATACCGGGACAGGGGGCTGGGTCTGGAAACACCATATATTTT. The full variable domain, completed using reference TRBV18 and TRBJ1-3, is NAGVMQNPRHLVRRRGQEARLRCSPMKGHSHVYWYRQLPEEGLKFMVYLQKENIIDESGMPKERFSAEFPKEGPSILRIQQVVRGDSAAYFCASSPIPGQGAGSGNTIYFGEGSWLTVV.

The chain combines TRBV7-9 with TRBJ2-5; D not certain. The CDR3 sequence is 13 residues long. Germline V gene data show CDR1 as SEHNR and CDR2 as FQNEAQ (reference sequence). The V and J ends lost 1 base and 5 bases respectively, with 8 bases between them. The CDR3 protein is CASSLDRVETQYF. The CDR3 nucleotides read TGTGCCAGCAGCTTAGACCGGGTGGAGACCCAGTACTTC.

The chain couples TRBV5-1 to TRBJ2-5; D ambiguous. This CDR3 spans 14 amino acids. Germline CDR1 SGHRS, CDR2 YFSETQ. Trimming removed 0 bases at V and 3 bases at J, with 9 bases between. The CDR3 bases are TGCGCCAGCAGCTTGGCCCGAGAGAAAGAGACCCAGTACTTC. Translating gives CASSLAREKETQYF.

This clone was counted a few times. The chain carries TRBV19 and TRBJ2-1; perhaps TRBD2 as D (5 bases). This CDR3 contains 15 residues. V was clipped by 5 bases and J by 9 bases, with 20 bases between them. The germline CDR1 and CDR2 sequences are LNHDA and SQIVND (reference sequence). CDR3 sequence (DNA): TGTGCCAGTAGTCCGGGGTATTCGAAAAATATTGAGCAGTTCTTC. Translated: CASSPGYSKNIEQFF.

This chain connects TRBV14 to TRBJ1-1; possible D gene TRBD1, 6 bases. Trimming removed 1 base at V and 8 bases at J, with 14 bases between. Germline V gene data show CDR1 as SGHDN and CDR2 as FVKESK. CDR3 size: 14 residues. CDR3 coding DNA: TGTGCCAGCAGCCAAGGAGGGTTTACAGGGGAAGCTTTCTTT. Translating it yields CASSQGGFTGEAFF.